What follows describes a single TCR beta chain. Antigen specificity is unknown. The data were taken from a study of a mutant IDH1 vaccine in newly diagnosed glioma. About the research overall: Most patients had radiochemotherapy with temozolomide before enrollment; others had one alone. General study results and limits: Pseudoprogression appeared unlinked to shifts in leading peripheral T cell clonotypes. It was 80% to 95% of patients that developed vaccine-induced immune responses.

Time point here: week 35, safety follow-up. A single vaccine dose contained 300 ug of mutant IDH1 20-mer peptide, and topical imiquimod was used with it. Only in-frame clones appear in the TCRdb table, and some are missing; sequencing was by immunoSEQ multiplex PCR. The profile covers some 61,000 clones, with about four fifths appearing a single time and 9.5% to 15% taken by the ten largest. Deletions cut 1 base from V and 12 bases from J, with 13 bases between. Germline CDR1 MGHRA, CDR2 YSYEKL. The CDR3 is made up of 13 amino acids. The clonotype originates from a man aged 18 to 30 with glioma. Sequencing used PBMCs, obtained from a glioma patient whose treatment included an IDH1 peptide vaccine. The gene calls are TRBV4-1 and TRBJ2-1; no firm D call. This CDR3 reads CASSQGPAAVQFF. The CDR3 nucleotides are TGCGCCAGCAGCCAAGGTCCGGCCGCCGTGCAGTTCTTC.